This T cell receptor (beta chain) comes out of a study of identical twins. Template switching supplied a universal primer site; unique molecular identifiers were carried on the cDNA. TCRdb recomputed calls from the 5' RACE reads with MiXCR, one row per CDR3 protein. The sample lists some 320,000 distinct CDR3 sequences, roughly an eighth occurring once. There are many counts of this clonotype. The CDR3 spans 15 residues. V lost 4 bases and J lost 8, with 18 bases in between. Germline CDR1 SEHNR, CDR2 FQNEAQ (reference sequence). These data also formed part of another study, on yellow fever vaccine responses in identical twins. That work adds: Twins' vaccine T cell responses were reported to seem partly convergent and partly personalized.

The clonotype originates from a woman in her late teens or twenties in good health. The V and J genes are TRBV7-9 and TRBJ2-1; D is ambiguous. Input material: CD8+ T cells sorted from blood. CDR3 sequence: CASSSLDTRGDEQFF. The DNA for the CDR3 is TGTGCCAGCAGCTCACTGGATACAAGAGGCGATGAGCAGTTCTTC.